These 13 T cell receptor beta chains were all obtained from the same sample, sequenced in a study of T-cell reconstitution after alpha-beta-depleted transplantation in children. Unique molecular identifiers were used to barcode this TCRbeta library. TCRdb re-analysed the PCR reads in MiXCR, keeping a single row per CDR3 protein. This sample carries over 100,000 distinct CDR3 sequences, approximately 10% of them seen once, and the ten largest clones take 30% to 35%. The sequencing here drew on PBMCs, taken before TCRalphabeta/CD19-depleted stem cell transplant. Source of these receptors: a boy between 2 and 10 years old with acute lymphoblastic leukemia, due to receive a stem cell transplant.

The rearrangement links TRBV7-9 to TRBJ2-1; 7 nucleotides match TRBD2. The CDR3 covers 15 residues. The junction had 6 bases not matched to a gene; V was cut back by 2 bases and J by 5 bases. CDR1 is SEHNR, CDR2 FQNEAQ, per germline (reference sequence). CDR3 sequence reads: CASSLIETSHNEQFF. CDR3 nucleotide sequence: TGTGCCAGCAGCTTAATCGAGACTAGCCACAATGAGCAGTTCTTC.

In this sample, this clonotype turned up a few times. The gene calls are TRBV19 and TRBJ2-3; 10 bases line up with TRBD1. The germline CDR1 and CDR2 sequences are LNHDA and SQIVND (reference sequence). V dropped 5 bases and J dropped 5; count of bases not matched to a gene: 7. The CDR3 runs 15 residues. The CDR3 here is CASSSTGQGKDTQYF. In nucleotides, the CDR3 is TGTGCCAGTAGTTCCACGGGACAGGGGAAAGATACGCAGTATTTT.

This clonotype was picked up a small number of times. V and J are TRBV5-1 and TRBJ2-5, with 8 bases lining up with TRBD1. CDR3 length: 12 amino acids. Germline V CDR1 and CDR2: SGHRS, YFSETQ. V lost 1 base and J lost 14; bases outside the gene matches: 7. CDR3: CASSLRGQVVYF. The CDR3 coding sequence is TGCGCCAGCAGCTTGCGGGGACAGGTTGTTTACTTC.

The chain carries TRBV6-1 and TRBJ1-5; D is perhaps TRBD1 (6 bases). V was shortened by 7 bases and J by 3 bases, with 10 bases between the two germline ends. The germline V gene has CDR1 MNHNS and CDR2 SASEGT. This CDR3 contains 13 residues. In nucleotides, the CDR3 is TGTGCCAGCAAGAGGACAGACAATCAGCCCCAGCATTTT. Translated, it gives CASKRTDNQPQHF.

DNA of the CDR3: TGTGCCAGCAGTTTAGCGGGGAACACCGGGGAGCTGTTTTTT. It is translated as CASSLAGNTGELFF. The gene calls are TRBV2 and TRBJ2-2; 7 bases match TRBD2. V trimming: 5 bases; J trimming: 1 base; junction bases outside the gene matches: 1. The germline V gene encodes CDR1 SNHLY and CDR2 FYNNEI. CDR3 length equals 14 residues.

This clonotype came up a few times. V is TRBV28 and J is TRBJ2-7, with a tentative D call TRBD2 (7 bases). V gave up 3 bases and J gave up 7 bases, with 22 bases separating them. The V gene's germline CDR1 is MDHEN and CDR2 SYDVKM. The CDR3 has 16 residues. The CDR3 region has the DNA TGTGCCAGCAGTTTTGGGGGAGGGGCAGGGGCGTTTGAGCAGTACTTC. This sequence encodes CASSFGGGAGAFEQYF.

This clonotype was seen many times. Germline and junction disagree at one end, which may indicate a read error. The chain joins TRBV7-9 to TRBJ2-3; unclear D gene. The CDR3 contains 12 residues. Germline loops: CDR1 SEHNR, CDR2 FQNEAQ (reference sequence). This chain's CDR3 is CASSLGTDTQYF. CDR3 DNA: TGCGCCAGCAGCTTGGGCACAGATACGCAGTATTTT. Based on the CDR3 plus reference TRBV7-9 and TRBJ2-3, the full variable domain is DTGVSQNPRHKITKRGQNVTFRCDPISEHNRLYWYRQTLGQGPEFLTYFQNEAQLEKSRLLSDRFSAERPKGSFSTLEIQRTEQGDSAMYLCASSLGTDTQYFGPGTRLTVL.

This clonotype turned up a few times. The rearrangement joins TRBV20-1 to TRBJ2-1; D assignment may be TRBD1 or TRBD2 (6 bases each). Trimming pared 3 bases from V and 7 bases from J, leaving 13 bases between. The germline CDR1 and CDR2 sequences are DFQATT and SNEGSKA (reference sequence). This CDR3 comprises 13 residues. The CDR3 sequence is CSASTGTVNEQFF. The CDR3 bases are TGCAGTGCTAGTACAGGGACTGTTAATGAGCAGTTCTTC.

There are many counts of this clonotype. This chain links TRBV7-9 with TRBJ2-3, with 9 nucleotides matching TRBD2. With 7 bases clipped from V and 1 base from J, the junction kept 9 bases outside the gene matches. Germline CDR1 reads SEHNR; CDR2 reads FQNEAQ (reference sequence). This CDR3 has 16 amino acids. The DNA of the CDR3 is TGTGCCAGCACCCTCGAGCGGGAGGTGGGCACAGATACGCAGTATTTT. This gives the protein CASTLEREVGTDTQYF.

There are a few counts of this clonotype. The V gene is TRBV11-2, the J gene TRBJ2-1, with 11 bases that match TRBD2. Germline CDR1 is SGHAT and CDR2 is FQNNGV. The CDR3 sequence is 17 residues long. The V and J ends lost 0 bases and 7 bases, in that order; junction bases with no gene match: 8. The CDR3 sequence is CASSLEGSGRVLNEQFF. CDR3 bases: TGTGCCAGCAGCTTAGAAGGTAGCGGGAGGGTATTGAATGAGCAGTTCTTC.

In its sample, this clonotype was seen a few times. The chain couples TRBV20-1 to TRBJ2-7; either TRBD1 or TRBD2 may supply D (5 bases each). Germline V gene lookup returns CDR1 DFQATT and CDR2 SNEGSKA (reference sequence). V was shortened by 5 bases and J by 2 bases, with 16 bases between the two germline ends. The CDR3 has 14 residues. CDR3 coding DNA: TGCAGTGCTGTCGGGACCTACGGGGCCTACGAGCAGTACTTC. Translated: CSAVGTYGAYEQYF.

The sample holds a few counts of this clonotype. V and J are TRBV12-3 or TRBV12-4 and TRBJ2-7, with 9 bases lining up with TRBD1. The CDR3 has 14 amino acids. V lost 9 bases to trimming and J lost 1 base; unmatched junction nucleotides: 7. Written as DNA, the CDR3 is TGTGCCAGTAGACGGGACAGGGATTCCTACGAGCAGTACTTC. The encoded protein is CASRRDRDSYEQYF.

The chain combines TRBV2 with TRBJ2-1; no firm D call. This CDR3 is 15 amino acids long. CDR1 and CDR2 (germline): SNHLY, FYNNEI. V was shortened by 6 bases and J by 1 base, with 13 bases between the two germline ends. The CDR3 loop is CASRESVQSYNEQFF. DNA of the CDR3: TGTGCCAGCAGAGAAAGCGTTCAATCCTACAATGAGCAGTTCTTC. Supplemented by reference TRBV2 and TRBJ2-1, the full variable domain reads EPEVTQTPSHQVTQMGQEVILRCVPISNHLYFYWYRQILGQKVEFLVSFYNNEISEKSEIFDDQFSVERPDGSNFTLKIRSTKLEDSAMYFCASRESVQSYNEQFFGPGTRLTVL.